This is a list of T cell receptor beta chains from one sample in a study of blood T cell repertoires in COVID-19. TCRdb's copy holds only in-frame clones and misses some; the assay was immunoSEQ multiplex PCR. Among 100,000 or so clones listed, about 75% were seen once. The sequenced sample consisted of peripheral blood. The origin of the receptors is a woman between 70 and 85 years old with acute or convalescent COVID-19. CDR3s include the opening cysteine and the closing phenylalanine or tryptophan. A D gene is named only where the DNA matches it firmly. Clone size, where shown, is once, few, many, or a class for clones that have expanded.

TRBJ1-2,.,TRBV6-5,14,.,TGTGCCAGCAGTTACTTGGGGGGGCGAAATGGCTACACCTTC,CASSYLGGRNGYTF
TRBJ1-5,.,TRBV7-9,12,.,TGTGCCAGCAGCGCCTCGGGTCAGCCCCAGCATTTT,CASSASGQPQHF
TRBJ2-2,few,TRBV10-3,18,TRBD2,TGTGCCATCAGGCCCCTAGCGGGTGCCACCGCGAACACCGGGGAGCTGTTTTTT,CAIRPLAGATANTGELFF
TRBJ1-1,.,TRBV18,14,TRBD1,TGTGCCAGCTCACCTCAAAGGGGGCGCGGTGAAGCTTTCTTT,CASSPQRGRGEAFF
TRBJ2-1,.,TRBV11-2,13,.,TGTGCCAGCAGCTTAGGACTGTTGAATGAGCAGTTCTTC,CASSLGLLNEQFF
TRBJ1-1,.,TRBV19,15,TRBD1,TGTGCCAGTAGCACCGCTGGACAGGGGGCCACTGAAGCTTTCTTT,CASSTAGQGATEAFF
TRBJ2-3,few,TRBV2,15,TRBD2,TGTGCCAGCAGGAAAGCGGGGGGTATCACAGATACGCAGTATTTT,CASRKAGGITDTQYF
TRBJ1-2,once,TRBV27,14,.,TGTGCCAGCACTCCACAGGCAGGGAACTATGGCTACACCTTC,CASTPQAGNYGYTF
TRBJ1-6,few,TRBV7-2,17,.,TGTGCCAGCAGCCTAAAATGGTGGGCAGGGGCCACTTCACCCCTCCACTTT,CASSLKWWAGATSPLHF
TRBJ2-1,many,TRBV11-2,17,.,TGTGCCAGCAGCTTAGAACCGCGTTTAAGCTCCTACAATGAGCAGTTCTTC,CASSLEPRLSSYNEQFF
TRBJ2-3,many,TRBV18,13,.,TGTGCCAGCTCAACTCAGGGCTCAGATACGCAGTATTTT,CASSTQGSDTQYF
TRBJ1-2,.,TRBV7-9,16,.,TGTGCCAGCAGCTTACATTCCAGGACATCGAACTATGGCTACACCTTC,CASSLHSRTSNYGYTF
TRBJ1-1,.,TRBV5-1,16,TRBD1,TGCGCCAGCAGCTTGGGGACAGGGGCAATGAACACTGAAGCTTTCTTT,CASSLGTGAMNTEAFF
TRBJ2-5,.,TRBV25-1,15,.,TGTGCCAGCAGTGCCTACCGGGGGAACCAAGAGACCCAGTACTTC,CASSAYRGNQETQYF
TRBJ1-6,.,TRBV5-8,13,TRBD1,TGTGCCAGCCCGGGACAGGCCTATTCACCCCTCCACTTT,CASPGQAYSPLHF
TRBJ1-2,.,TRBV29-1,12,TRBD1,TGCAGCGTTTATACAGGGGGATATGGCTACACCTTC,CSVYTGGYGYTF
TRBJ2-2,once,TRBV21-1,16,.,TGTGCCAGCAGAAAGGAGGAGACACCTGACACCGGGGAGCTGTTTTTT,CASRKEETPDTGELFF
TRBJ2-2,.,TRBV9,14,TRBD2,TGTGCCAGCAGCGTAGCCCAGCGGGGGGGTTGGCTGTTTTTT,CASSVAQRGGWLFF
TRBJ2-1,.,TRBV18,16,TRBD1,TGTGCCAGCTCACCTTTCGGGACAGGGGGCTTCGATGAGCAGTTCTTC,CASSPFGTGGFDEQFF
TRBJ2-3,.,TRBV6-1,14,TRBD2,TGTGCCAGCAGTGATAGCGGGGGGCTTTATACGCAGTATTTT,CASSDSGGLYTQYF
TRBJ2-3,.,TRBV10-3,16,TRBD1,TGTGCCATCAGTAGGACAGGGGTAGGGGGCACAGATACGCAGTATTTT,CAISRTGVGGTDTQYF
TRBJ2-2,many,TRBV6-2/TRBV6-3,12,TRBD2,TGTGCCAGCAGTCACGGGGGGGCCGCGCTGTTTTTT,CASSHGGAALFF
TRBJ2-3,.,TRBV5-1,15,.,TGCGCCAGCAGCTTGACAGGGACGGGGCCAGATACGCAGTATTTT,CASSLTGTGPDTQYF
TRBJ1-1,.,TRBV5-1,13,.,TGCGCCAGCAGCTTGGCAGGGAACACTGAAGCTTTCTTT,CASSLAGNTEAFF